These 26 T cell receptor beta chains originate from one sample sequenced in a study of blood T cell repertoires in COVID-19. Produced via immunoSEQ multiplex PCR; TCRdb's table is partial and in-frame only. Found here are some 170,000 clones, approximately 90% of them singletons; the top ten hold approximately 13%. Sequenced input: peripheral blood. The receptors here all came from a woman aged 65 to 85 with COVID-19, enrolled during active disease.

This chain joins TRBV7-3 and TRBJ2-1; 8 nucleotides align to TRBD2. V lost 7 bases and J lost 6; bases outside the gene matches: 5. Germline loops: CDR1 SGHTA, CDR2 FQGTGA. The length of the CDR3 is 13 residues. The CDR3 loop reads CASTPGGANEQFF. CDR3 nucleotide sequence: TGTGCCAGCACCCCGGGGGGGGCCAATGAGCAGTTCTTC.

This clone was seen more than once but under ten times. The chain is built from TRBV6-2 or TRBV6-3 and TRBJ1-1, with 11 bases lining up with TRBD1. The CDR3 spans 16 residues. Losses at the gene ends were 6 bases for V and 4 bases for J; bases not matched to a gene: 10. Germline V CDR1 and CDR2: MNHEY, SVGEGT. CDR3 DNA sequence: TGTGCCAGCAGCTGGACAGGGGGCCTTGGAAGCACTGAAGCTTTCTTT. Protein sequence: CASSWTGGLGSTEAFF.

The V gene is TRBV5-1, the J gene TRBJ1-2, with 9 nucleotides matching TRBD1. CDR1 SGHRS and CDR2 YFSETQ come from the germline V gene. The CDR3 loop spans 17 amino acids. V shed 0 bases, J shed 9 bases, and the junction held 15 bases outside the gene matches. CDR3 region: CASSLARRDRAPERYTF. Here the CDR3 DNA reads TGCGCCAGCAGCTTGGCCCGGCGGGACAGGGCCCCGGAACGCTACACCTTC.

The chain links TRBV6-1 to TRBJ1-2, with TRBD1 identical over 7 bases. The length of the CDR3 is 13 residues. CDR1 and CDR2 (germline): MNHNS, SASEGT. V lost 3 bases, J lost 8 bases, and 6 bases stayed unmatched. The CDR3 loop is CASSDNRGVGYTF. The CDR3 coding sequence is TGTGCCAGCAGTGATAACAGGGGCGTCGGCTACACCTTC.

J is TRBJ2-3 and V is TRBV6-2 or TRBV6-3, with 12 bases lining up with TRBD2. Germline-derived CDR1 and CDR2 are MNHEY and SVGEGT. The CDR3 contains 19 residues. Germline trimming cut 2 bases from V and 5 bases from J; bases unmatched to any gene: 14. The chain's CDR3 is CASSYRGLAGSNSGDTQYF. In DNA form, the CDR3 reads TGTGCCAGCAGTTACCGAGGACTAGCGGGAAGCAACAGTGGAGATACGCAGTATTTT.

V is TRBV21-1 and J is TRBJ1-3. TRBV21-1 is flagged as a pseudogene. This CDR3 spans 15 amino acids. CDR3 region: CASSKARGSGNTIYF. DNA for the CDR3: TGTGCCAGCAGCAAAGCAAGAGGGTCAGGAAACACCATATATTTT.

J is TRBJ1-5 and V is TRBV6-2 or TRBV6-3; TRBD1 matches at 10 bases. The ends lost 6 bases at V and 0 bases at J; junction bases unmatched: 8. In germline, CDR1 is MNHEY, CDR2 SVGEGT. The CDR3 has 17 residues. The CDR3 protein is CASSKPGQGYSNQPQHF. The CDR3, as DNA: TGTGCCAGCAGCAAACCGGGACAGGGGTATAGCAATCAGCCCCAGCATTTT.

This clone was seen only a few times. The gene calls are TRBV5-1 and TRBJ1-1; 9 bases are a match to TRBD1. J was trimmed by 1 base and V by 2 bases; bases with no gene match: 6. Germline V gene data show CDR1 as SGHRS and CDR2 as YFSETQ. This CDR3 has 16 residues. CDR3 region: CASSLIGQGPNTEAFF. In nucleotides, the CDR3 is TGCGCCAGCAGCTTAATAGGACAGGGGCCGAACACTGAAGCTTTCTTT.

V and J are TRBV19 and TRBJ2-1, with D possibly matching TRBD2 (6 bases). Per germline, CDR1 LNHDA and CDR2 SQIVND (reference sequence). Trimming shortened V by 5 bases and J by 3 bases, and 20 bases separated the two germline ends. CDR3 length equals 17 residues. CDR3 DNA sequence: TGTGCCAGTAGTGGTAGATTAACGGGAGTGGGCTACAATGAGCAGTTCTTC. The encoded protein is CASSGRLTGVGYNEQFF.

V usage is TRBV9 and J usage is TRBJ2-2; 11 bases line up with TRBD2. This CDR3 spans 17 amino acids. Germline V gene sequence: CDR1 SGDLS, CDR2 YYNGEE. V was pared by 4 bases and J by 5 bases, with 10 bases of the junction left unmatched. CDR3 amino acids: CASSRRQLAGVTGELFF. In DNA form, the CDR3 reads TGTGCCAGCAGCCGACGCCAACTAGCGGGAGTTACCGGGGAGCTGTTTTTT.

V is TRBV3-1 (or the pseudogene TRBV3-2) and J is TRBJ2-2, with D hard to call. This CDR3 contains 18 residues. Germline loops: CDR1 LGHDT, CDR2 YNNKEL (reference sequence). V shed 2 bases and J shed 2 bases, with 18 bases lying between them. CDR3 DNA sequence: TGTGCCAGCAGCCAATCCACCACTATCAGCGTAAACACCGGGGAGCTGTTTTTT. This gives the protein CASSQSTTISVNTGELFF.

The rearrangement joins TRBV7-2 to TRBJ1-6, with 9 nucleotides matching TRBD1. After removal of 6 bases from V and 10 bases from J, the junction contained 13 bases not matched to a gene. The CDR3 length is 16 residues. CDR1 is SGHTA and CDR2 is FQGNSA in the germline V gene. Here the CDR3 DNA reads TGTGCCAGCAGTTTTACGTCTGGACAGGGGAGATCACCCCTCCACTTT. Protein sequence: CASSFTSGQGRSPLHF.

V and J are TRBV6-5 and TRBJ2-7; 8 bases map to TRBD1. Unmatched junction bases numbered 2, after V lost 6 bases and J lost 4 bases. The CDR3 is made up of 12 amino acids. The germline CDR1 and CDR2 sequences are MNHEY and SVGAGI. The CDR3 loop reads CASRNRGYEQYF. The CDR3 DNA is TGTGCCAGCAGAAACAGGGGGTACGAGCAGTACTTC.

The chain is built from TRBV5-1 and TRBJ2-7; D may be TRBD2 (5 bases). This CDR3 spans 15 amino acids. Germline CDR1 is SGHRS and CDR2 is YFSETQ. V was shortened by 0 bases and J by 3 bases, with 13 bases between the two germline ends. The CDR3, as DNA: TGCGCCAGCAGCTTGGACGGAGGACCCCACTACGAGCAGTACTTC. Residues: CASSLDGGPHYEQYF.

V gene TRBV7-2 combines with J gene TRBJ1-1, with D unresolved. Deletions cut 1 base from V and 2 bases from J, with 11 bases between. The CDR3 contains 15 residues. Germline lookup yields CDR1 SGHTA and CDR2 FQGNSA. Here the CDR3 reads CASSLVPSGNTEAFF. The CDR3 nucleotides read TGTGCCAGCAGCTTAGTCCCCAGTGGTAACACTGAAGCTTTCTTT.

The table lists this clone with a count of one. The chain combines TRBV10-3 with TRBJ1-2, with a weak D call TRBD1 (5 bases). This CDR3 is 13 amino acids long. The V gene's germline CDR1 is ENHRY and CDR2 SYGVKD. The V and J ends lost 6 bases and 4 bases respectively, with 12 bases between them. The chain's CDR3 is CAIRQTDFYGYTF. The DNA for the CDR3 is TGTGCCATCAGACAGACAGACTTCTATGGCTACACCTTC.

This clone appeared a single time. This chain uses TRBV9 with TRBJ1-3, with a possible D match to TRBD1 (6 bases). V shed 2 bases and J shed 8 bases, with 17 bases lying between them. CDR3 size: 15 residues. Germline V CDR1 and CDR2: SGDLS, YYNGEE. The CDR3 spells CASSVHTGHRYTIYF. For the CDR3, the DNA is TGTGCCAGCAGCGTCCATACGGGACACCGTTACACCATATATTTT.

The chain is built from TRBV5-5 and TRBJ2-1, with 9 bases identical to TRBD1. The J segment lost 1 base and the V segment lost 2 bases, leaving 7 bases of the junction unmatched. The CDR3 extends over 17 amino acids. Germline CDR1 is SGHKS and CDR2 is YYEKEE (reference sequence). The CDR3 DNA reads TGTGCCAGCAGCTTTAGTGCGACAGGGGGGTCCTACAATGAGCAGTTCTTC. It specifies CASSFSATGGSYNEQFF.

The chain carries TRBV11-2 and TRBJ1-2, with 11 bases fitting TRBD1. Germline lookup yields CDR1 SGHAT and CDR2 FQNNGV. V was clipped by 5 bases and J by 8 bases; unmatched bases: 4. CDR3 length equals 13 residues. DNA for the CDR3: TGTGCCAGCAGCGTTGGGACAGGGGGAGGCTACACCTTC. Translated: CASSVGTGGGYTF.

The V gene is TRBV18, the J gene TRBJ2-3; TRBD2 matches 10 bases. The CDR3 covers 17 residues. Germline trimming cut 5 bases from V and 0 bases from J; bases unmatched to any gene: 8. Germline values: CDR1 KGHSH, CDR2 LQKENI. For the CDR3, the DNA is TGTGCCAGCTCATCAGAGACTAGCGGGTCCAGCACAGATACGCAGTATTTT. Translating gives CASSSETSGSSTDTQYF.

This clone was detected only once. The chain combines TRBV7-9 with TRBJ1-1; D remains unclear. Germline CDR1 SEHNR, CDR2 FQNEAQ (reference sequence). This CDR3 has 13 residues. V was clipped by 5 bases and J by 1 base, with 8 bases between them. The CDR3 bases are TGTGCCAGCAGCCAAGGCGGGAACACTGAAGCTTTCTTT. It codes for CASSQGGNTEAFF.

This clone has ten or more counts. This chain links TRBV3-1 (or the pseudogene TRBV3-2) with TRBJ1-1, with a tentative D call TRBD1 (6 bases). V lost 6 bases to trimming and J lost 8 bases, with 16 bases between them. Germline V lookup: CDR1 LGHDT, CDR2 YNNKEL (reference sequence). The CDR3 runs 13 residues. In DNA form, the CDR3 reads TGTGCCAGCAGACCTACAGGGTATGGAGAAGCTTTCTTT. Its protein product is CASRPTGYGEAFF.

The chain carries TRBV6-5 and TRBJ2-7, with 9 bases fitting TRBD1. Per germline, CDR1 MNHEY and CDR2 SVGAGI. The CDR3 length is 15 residues. The junction had 3 bases not matched to a gene; V was cut back by 1 base and J by 2 bases. CDR3 sequence: CASSYFGTGPYEQYF. In DNA form, the CDR3 reads TGTGCCAGCAGTTACTTCGGGACAGGGCCCTACGAGCAGTACTTC.

V is TRBV29-1 and J is TRBJ2-7; weak D call: TRBD2 (7 bases). The V gene lost 1 base and the J gene lost 1 base, with 11 bases spanning the gap. The length of the CDR3 is 14 residues. Germline V gene sequence: CDR1 SQVTM, CDR2 ANQGSEA. CDR3 amino acids: CSVEGGGSSYEQYF. CDR3 DNA: TGCAGCGTTGAAGGCGGGGGCTCATCCTACGAGCAGTACTTC.

This sequence joins TRBV19 and TRBJ2-1; TRBD2 matches at 8 bases. The CDR3 spans 15 residues. The germline V gene encodes CDR1 LNHDA and CDR2 SQIVND (reference sequence). Trimming removed 7 bases from V and 10 bases from J; junction bases left unmatched: 15. The CDR3 sequence: CASTSSPSGPSEQFF. CDR3 bases: TGTGCCAGTACCTCCTCCCCTAGCGGGCCTAGCGAGCAGTTCTTC.

This clone was counted between two and nine times. CDR3 residues: CASSLVADQPQHF. The CDR3 DNA follows: TGTGCCAGCAGCTTGGTTGCAGATCAGCCCCAGCATTTT. The genes are TRBV5-6 and TRBJ1-5; D call uncertain. The V end lost 0 bases, the J end lost 5 bases, and 6 bases lay between the germline ends. Germline CDR1 SGHDT, CDR2 YYEEEE. This CDR3 is 13 amino acids long. The full variable domain, completed using reference TRBV5-6 and TRBJ1-5, is DAGVTQSPTHLIKTRGQQVTLRCSPKSGHDTVSWYQQALGQGPQFIFQYYEEEERQRGNFPDRFSGHQFPNYSSELNVNALLLGDSALYLCASSLVADQPQHFGDGTRLSIL.